What follows is one TCR beta chain and its context. TCRdb keeps only in-frame clones here, not all; method: immunoSEQ multiplex PCR. The sample lists 90,000 to 140,000 clones, about 88% occurring once. The data were obtained in a study of T cell responses to AZD1222 COVID-19 vaccine. Trimming removed 0 bases from V and 4 bases from J; junction bases left unmatched: 2. The CDR3 is 16 residues long. CDR1 and CDR2 from the germline V gene are SEHNR and FQNEAQ (reference sequence). The TCR originated in an adult in good health. This specimen consisted of peripheral blood, obtained on day 0 of AZD1222 vaccination. This chain connects TRBV7-9 to TRBJ2-1; 11 bases agree with TRBD2. The CDR3, as DNA: TGTGCCAGCAGCTTAGCGGGACTAGCGGCGTACAATGAGCAGTTCTTC. Its protein product is CASSLAGLAAYNEQFF. The whole variable domain, remainder taken from reference TRBV7-9 and TRBJ2-1, is DTGVSQNPRHKITKRGQNVTFRCDPISEHNRLYWYRQTLGQGPEFLTYFQNEAQLEKSRLLSDRFSAERPKGSFSTLEIQRTEQGDSAMYLCASSLAGLAAYNEQFFGPGTRLTVL.